This is a list of T cell receptor beta chains from one sample in a study of beta chain features in type 1 diabetes. The method was immunoSEQ multiplex PCR; TCRdb's version includes in-frame clones alone and lacks a portion of them. This table holds hundreds of thousands of clones, around an eighth found once. Sample: naive CD4+ T cells from blood. These receptors were obtained from a man aged 18 to 35 with type 1 diabetes. The CDR3 runs from the conserved cysteine through the conserved F or W. The order of the fields is J gene, D gene, clone size, V gene, CDR3 protein, CDR3 DNA. The D gene is left open where the match is weak. Not all rows give a size; the values are once, few, many and, for expanded clones, a class.

TRBJ2-7	-	few	TRBV28	CASSLGWQATYEQYF	TGTGCCAGCAGTTTAGGATGGCAAGCTACCTACGAGCAGTACTTC
TRBJ1-2	TRBD1	few	TRBV7-9	CASSLDRAENYGYTF	TGTGCCAGCAGCTTGGACAGGGCGGAGAACTATGGCTACACCTTC
TRBJ2-7	-	-	TRBV23-1	CASTPEPSPWYEQYF	TGCGCCAGCACCCCCGAACCCTCCCCCTGGTACGAGCAGTACTTC
TRBJ1-1	-	few	TRBV30	CAWLVNTEAFF	TGTGCCTGGTTGGTGAACACTGAAGCTTTCTTT
TRBJ1-6	-	-	TRBV25-1	CASSEGWVSRNSPLHF	TGTGCCAGCAGTGAGGGATGGGTCAGCAGAAATTCACCCCTCCACTTT
TRBJ2-2	TRBD1	few	TRBV6-1	CASSASTGQPNTGELFF	TGTGCCAGCAGTGCGTCAACGGGACAGCCGAACACCGGGGAGCTGTTTTTT
TRBJ2-7	-	-	TRBV13	CASSQGTLRVEQYF	TGTGCCAGCAGCCAGGGGACCTTACGAGTCGAGCAGTACTTC
TRBJ2-6	-	few	TRBV15	CATSRDLGADSGANVLTF	TGTGCCACCAGCAGAGATCTGGGGGCAGACTCTGGGGCCAACGTCCTGACTTTC
TRBJ1-2	TRBD1	few	TRBV4-1	CASSQVPDRDRVYTF	TGCGCCAGCAGCCAAGTTCCGGACAGGGATAGAGTCTACACCTTC
TRBJ1-6	TRBD1	-	TRBV27	CASRGQGNSPLHF	TGTGCCAGCAGAGGACAGGGGAATTCACCCCTCCACTTT
TRBJ2-4	TRBD1	-	TRBV9	CASSRQGAPDIQYF	TGTGCCAGCAGTAGGCAGGGGGCGCCAGACATTCAGTACTTC
TRBJ1-3	-	few	TRBV6-1	CASSSQGPSGNTIYF	TGTGCCAGCAGTTCACAGGGACCCTCTGGAAACACCATATATTTT
TRBJ1-2	-	few	TRBV10-1	CASSSTGQEGYTF	TGCGCCAGCAGTTCAACAGGGCAAGAAGGCTACACCTTC
TRBJ2-3	TRBD2	-	TRBV30	CAWSVQRGGTDTQYF	TGTGCCTGGAGTGTACAGCGGGGGGGCACAGATACGCAGTATTTT
TRBJ2-5	TRBD1	-	TRBV15	CATSRDRGEQETQYF	TGTGCCACCAGCCGGGACAGGGGGGAACAAGAGACCCAGTACTTC
TRBJ2-7	-	few	TRBV20-1	CSGQLSYEQYF	TGCAGTGGACAGCTATCCTACGAGCAGTACTTC
TRBJ1-6	-	few	TRBV27	CASSSPVLGSLHF	TGTGCCAGCAGTTCCCCCGTTCTGGGGTCCCTCCACTTT
TRBJ2-1	TRBD2	-	TRBV5-4	CASSLSLAATYNEQFF	TGTGCCAGCAGCCTCTCCCTAGCGGCAACCTACAATGAGCAGTTCTTC
TRBJ1-2	-	few	TRBV30	CAWSVQYGYTF	TGTGCCTGGAGTGTGCAGTATGGCTACACCTTC
TRBJ2-3	-	-	TRBV5-4	CASSLPLAGLTDTQYF	TGTGCCAGCAGCTTGCCGTTGGCAGGTCTCACAGATACGCAGTATTTT
TRBJ1-2	-	few	TRBV6-6	CASSSGNYGYTF	TGTGCCAGCAGTTCAGGGAACTATGGCTACACCTTC
TRBJ2-5	TRBD2	-	TRBV6-5	CASSRLAGTQETQYF	TGTGCCAGCAGTCGACTAGCGGGGACCCAAGAGACCCAGTACTTC
TRBJ2-7	TRBD1	-	TRBV19	CASSEGQGTNEQYF	TGTGCCAGTAGTGAGGGACAGGGCACGAACGAGCAGTACTTC
TRBJ2-7	-	few	TRBV19	CASSISYTHEQYF	TGTGCCAGTAGTATCTCATACACGCACGAGCAGTACTTC
TRBJ1-1	-	once	TRBV27	CASSFRADTLIAFF	TGTGCCAGCAGTTTCCGGGCCGATACCCTAATAGCTTTCTTT
TRBJ2-1	-	-	TRBV5-1	CASKETAYNEQFF	TGCGCCAGCAAGGAGACAGCCTACAATGAGCAGTTCTTC
TRBJ2-5	-	-	TRBV25-1	CASSELRETQYF	TGTGCCAGCAGTGAATTACGGGAGACCCAGTACTTC
TRBJ1-1	TRBD1	-	TRBV30	CAWISGGTEAFF	TGTGCCTGGATCTCAGGGGGCACTGAAGCTTTCTTT
TRBJ2-3	TRBD1	-	TRBV7-3	CASSLLSGQGKDTQYF	TGTGCCAGCAGCTTATTGTCGGGACAGGGGAAAGATACGCAGTATTTT
TRBJ1-2	-	few	TRBV11-3	CASSLDAGTSGYTF	TGTGCCAGCAGCTTAGACGCAGGGACGAGTGGCTACACCTTC
TRBJ1-2	TRBD1	few	TRBV9	CASSTGTGETYGYTF	TGTGCCAGCAGCACAGGGACAGGGGAGACCTATGGCTACACCTTC
TRBJ2-5	TRBD2	-	TRBV30	CAWNPGLAGEQETQYF	TGTGCCTGGAACCCGGGACTAGCGGGGGAGCAAGAGACCCAGTACTTC
TRBJ1-1	-	-	TRBV2	CASRWDTMNTEAFF	TGTGCCAGCAGATGGGACACTATGAACACTGAAGCTTTCTTT